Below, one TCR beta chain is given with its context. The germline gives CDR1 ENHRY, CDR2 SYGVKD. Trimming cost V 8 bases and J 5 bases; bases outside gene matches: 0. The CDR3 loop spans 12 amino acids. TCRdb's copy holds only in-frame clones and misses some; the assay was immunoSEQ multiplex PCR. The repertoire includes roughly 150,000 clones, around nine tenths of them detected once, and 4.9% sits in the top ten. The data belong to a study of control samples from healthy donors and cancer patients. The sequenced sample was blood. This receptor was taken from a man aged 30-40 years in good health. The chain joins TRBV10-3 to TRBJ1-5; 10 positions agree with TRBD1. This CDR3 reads CAIGTGDQPQHF. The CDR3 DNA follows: TGTGCCATCGGGACAGGGGATCAGCCCCAGCATTTT.